This T cell receptor beta chain derives from a study of blood T cells in healthy people across ages. Through a sample-barcoded 5' primer and a J-beta primer mix, a second PCR was run for roughly 7 to 12 cycles. TCRdb re-analysed the 5' RACE reads in MiXCR, keeping a single row per CDR3 protein. In the table there are over a million distinct CDR3 sequences, roughly two fifths of which are singletons. Sequencing was performed on blood. The source is a woman younger than 35 in good health.

For the CDR3, the DNA is TGTGCCAGCAGAAGGGCGGGACTGCCCGGCGGTGAGCAGTTCTTC. Translation gives CASRRAGLPGGEQFF. The chain employs TRBV6-1 and TRBJ2-1; D is possibly TRBD2 (6 bases). The germline V and J ends were trimmed by 6 bases and 9 bases, with 21 bases remaining between them. CDR1 and CDR2 (germline): MNHNS, SASEGT. This CDR3 has 15 residues.